This T cell receptor beta chain was identified during a study of early stage breast cancer tumors. Turning to the study itself: Of some 15 invasive breast tumors, about a dozen were hormone receptor-positive, HER2-negative.

Normal breast often needed 100-300 mg of tissue for enough DNA. Each sample had two DNA replicates, roughly 0.5 ug blood or about 1.4 ug tissue. Sequencing was performed with immunoSEQ multiplex PCR; in TCRdb, only in-frame clones are kept and a portion is missing. The sample contains 8,500 to 10,000 clones, 70% to 80% of which appear only once. There are a few counts of this clone. Its target is unknown. General observations from the study: Tumor and normal breast were distinguished via blood comparison in about 90% of the 16 patients.

CDR1 SGHTA and CDR2 FQGNSA come from the germline V gene. V was cut by 5 bases and J by 1 base, with 17 bases left in between. This CDR3 contains 16 residues. The chain carries TRBV7-2 and TRBJ1-2; D is possibly TRBD1 (5 bases). The sample comprised normal breast tissue next to the tumor. This TCR came from a person between 55 and 69 years old with breast cancer. The CDR3 sequence: CASSPSGGGLNYGYTF. For the CDR3, the DNA is TGTGCCAGCAGCCCGTCGGGGGGAGGACTTAACTATGGCTACACCTTC.